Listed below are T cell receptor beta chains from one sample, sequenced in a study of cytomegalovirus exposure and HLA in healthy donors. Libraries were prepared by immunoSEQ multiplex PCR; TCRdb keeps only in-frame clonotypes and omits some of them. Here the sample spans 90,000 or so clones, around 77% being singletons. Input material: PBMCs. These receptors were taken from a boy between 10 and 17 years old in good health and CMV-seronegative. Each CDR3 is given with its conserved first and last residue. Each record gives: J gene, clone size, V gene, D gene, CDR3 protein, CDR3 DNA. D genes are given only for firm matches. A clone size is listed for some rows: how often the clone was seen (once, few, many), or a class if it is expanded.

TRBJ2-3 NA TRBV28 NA CASSLIRADTQYF TGTGCCAGCAGTTTAATCAGGGCAGATACGCAGTATTTT
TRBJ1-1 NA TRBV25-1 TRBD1 CASSETRQGRTEAFF TGTGCCAGCAGTGAGACCAGACAGGGGCGCACTGAAGCTTTCTTT
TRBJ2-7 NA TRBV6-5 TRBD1 CASSRKPTGANEQYF TGTGCCAGCAGTCGAAAACCGACAGGGGCCAACGAGCAGTACTTC
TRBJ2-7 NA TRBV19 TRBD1 CASSIFDRGSYEQYF TGTGCCAGTAGTATATTCGACAGGGGATCCTACGAGCAGTACTTC
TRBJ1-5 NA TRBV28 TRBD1 CASSLTDRDQPQHF TGTGCCAGCAGCCTAACGGACAGGGATCAGCCCCAGCATTTT
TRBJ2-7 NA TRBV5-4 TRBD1 CASSLGTGGAYEQYF TGTGCCAGCAGCCTCGGGACAGGGGGCGCTTACGAGCAGTACTTC
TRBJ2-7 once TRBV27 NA CASSLQGPYEQYF TGTGCCAGCAGTTTACAGGGTCCCTACGAGCAGTACTTC
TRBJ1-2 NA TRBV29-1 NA CSVSTAYGYTF TGCAGCGTTTCGACAGCCTATGGCTACACCTTC
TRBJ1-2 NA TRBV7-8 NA CASSPRGGTYGYTF TGTGCCAGCAGCCCCCGGGGGGGTACCTATGGCTACACCTTC
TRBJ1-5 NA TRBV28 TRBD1 CASSFSGTGNQPQHF TGTGCCAGCAGTTTCTCCGGGACAGGCAATCAGCCCCAGCATTTT
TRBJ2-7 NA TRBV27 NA CASNHGRYYEQYF TGTGCCAGCAACCACGGGAGATACTACGAGCAGTACTTC
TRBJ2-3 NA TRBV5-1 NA CASADLLWRADTQYF TGCGCCAGCGCCGACCTTCTTTGGAGGGCAGATACGCAGTATTTT
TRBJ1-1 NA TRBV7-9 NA CASSRVARNTEAFF TGTGCCAGCAGCCGGGTGGCAAGGAACACTGAAGCTTTCTTT
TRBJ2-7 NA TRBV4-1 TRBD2 CASSQDTSGTTISYEQYF TGCGCCAGCAGCCAAGATACTAGCGGAACCACGATCTCCTACGAGCAGTACTTC
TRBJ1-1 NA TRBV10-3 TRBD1 CATWTGAVNTEAFF TGTGCCACCTGGACAGGGGCAGTCAACACTGAAGCTTTCTTT
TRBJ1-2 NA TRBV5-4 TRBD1 CASSSLTGEEDGYTF TGTGCCAGCAGCTCCTTAACAGGGGAGGAAGATGGCTACACCTTC
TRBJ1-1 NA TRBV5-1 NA CASSRWGVPSMNTEAFF TGCGCCAGCAGCCGATGGGGGGTACCTTCCATGAACACTGAAGCTTTCTTT
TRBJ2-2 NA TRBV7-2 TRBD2 CASSLAPTSGNTGELFF TGTGCCAGCAGCTTAGCTCCGACTAGCGGGAACACCGGGGAGCTGTTTTTT
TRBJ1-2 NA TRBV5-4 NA CASSFRGSNYGYTF TGTGCCAGCAGCTTCCGGGGTTCTAACTATGGCTACACCTTC
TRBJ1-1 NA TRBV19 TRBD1 CASKTGGSTEAFF TGTGCCAGTAAGACAGGGGGAAGCACTGAAGCTTTCTTT
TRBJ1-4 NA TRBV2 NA CASSTRFAPPTNEKLFF TGTGCCAGCAGTACTCGGTTCGCTCCTCCAACTAATGAAAAACTGTTTTTT
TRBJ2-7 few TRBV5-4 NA CASSSKPQGTYEQYF TGTGCCAGCAGCTCCAAACCCCAGGGTACCTACGAGCAGTACTTC
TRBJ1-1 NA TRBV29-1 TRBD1 CSVERDRGTEAFF TGCAGCGTTGAGCGGGACAGGGGGACTGAAGCTTTCTTT
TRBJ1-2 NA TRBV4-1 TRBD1 CASSQVYPTGDGYTF TGCGCCAGCAGCCAAGTCTACCCGACAGGGGATGGCTACACCTTC
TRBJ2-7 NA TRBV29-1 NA CSVEGLLFYEQYF TGCAGCGTTGAGGGTCTACTATTTTACGAGCAGTACTTC
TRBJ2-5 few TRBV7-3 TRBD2 CASSRERGGTQYF TGTGCCAGCAGCCGAGAGCGGGGAGGGACCCAGTACTTC
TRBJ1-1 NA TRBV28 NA CASTLPGHIEALF TGTGCCAGCACCTTACCCGGACATATTGAAGCTCTCTTT
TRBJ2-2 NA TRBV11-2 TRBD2 CASSFGLAGTGELFF TGTGCCAGCAGCTTTGGACTAGCGGGAACCGGGGAGCTGTTTTTT
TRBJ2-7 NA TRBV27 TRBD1 CASSLGQNYEQYF TGTGCCAGCAGTTTGGGACAGAACTACGAGCAGTACTTC
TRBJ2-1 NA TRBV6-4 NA CASSEGALGSHEQFF TGTGCCAGCAGTGAGGGGGCGTTGGGGAGTCATGAGCAGTTCTTC
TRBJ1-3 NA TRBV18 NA CASSPPKGPRGTIYF TGTGCCAGCTCACCGCCGAAGGGGCCTAGAGGCACCATATATTTT
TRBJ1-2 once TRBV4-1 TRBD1 CASSLGQGGGYYGYTF TGCGCCAGCAGCCTCGGACAGGGAGGGGGATACTATGGCTACACCTTC
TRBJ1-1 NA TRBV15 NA CATSRELYTEAFF TGTGCCACCAGCAGGGAGTTGTACACTGAAGCTTTCTTT
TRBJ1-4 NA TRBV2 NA CASIEQGFTNEKLFF TGTGCCAGCATCGAACAGGGTTTCACTAATGAAAAACTGTTTTTT
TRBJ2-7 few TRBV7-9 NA CASSLGWDTDGEQYF TGTGCCAGCAGCTTAGGATGGGACACCGACGGCGAGCAGTACTTC
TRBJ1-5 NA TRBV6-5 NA CASSYTSRADSPQHF TGTGCCAGCAGTTACACGAGCAGGGCGGATTCCCCCCAGCATTTT
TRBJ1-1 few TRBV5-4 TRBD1 CASSLKGQGTEAFF TGTGCCAGCAGCCTTAAGGGACAGGGCACTGAAGCTTTCTTT
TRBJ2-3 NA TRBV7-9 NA CASSLWTDSTDTQYF TGTGCCAGCAGCTTATGGACAGACTCCACAGATACGCAGTATTTT
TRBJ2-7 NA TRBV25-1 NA CASSESHNFAEQYF TGTGCCAGCAGTGAATCTCACAATTTCGCCGAGCAGTACTTC
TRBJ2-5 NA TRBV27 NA CASSAREEETQYF TGTGCCAGCAGTGCCAGGGAAGAAGAGACCCAGTACTTC
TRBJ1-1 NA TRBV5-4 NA CASSFGREAFF TGTGCCAGCAGCTTTGGCCGTGAAGCTTTCTTT
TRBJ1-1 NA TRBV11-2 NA CASSLEGEAFF TGTGCCAGCAGCTTGGAGGGTGAAGCTTTCTTT
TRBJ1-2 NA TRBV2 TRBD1 CATPDREDDYTF TGTGCCACCCCGGACAGGGAGGACGACTACACCTTC
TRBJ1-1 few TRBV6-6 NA CASKLMNTEAFF TGTGCCAGCAAGCTCATGAACACTGAAGCTTTCTTT
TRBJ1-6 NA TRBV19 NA CASSDLSGERSPLHF TGTGCCAGTAGCGACCTCTCGGGTGAGAGATCACCCCTCCACTTT
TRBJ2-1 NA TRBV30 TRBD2 CACLKGLAMHNEQFF TGTGCCTGTCTAAAGGGACTAGCGATGCACAATGAGCAGTTCTTC
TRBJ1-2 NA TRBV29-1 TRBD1 CSVADRDHYGYTF TGCAGCGTTGCGGACAGGGACCACTATGGCTACACCTTC
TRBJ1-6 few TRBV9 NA CASGGDSPLHF TGTGCCAGCGGGGGGGATTCACCCCTCCACTTT
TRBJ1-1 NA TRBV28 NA CASSAGSPGNTEAFF TGTGCCAGCAGTGCAGGGTCCCCTGGGAACACTGAAGCTTTCTTT
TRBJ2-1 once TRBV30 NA CAWRAVGHNEQFF TGTGCCTGGAGAGCGGTCGGCCACAATGAGCAGTTCTTC
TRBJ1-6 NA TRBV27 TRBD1 CASRRQGGYSPLHF TGTGCCAGCAGGAGACAGGGGGGTTATTCACCCCTCCACTTT